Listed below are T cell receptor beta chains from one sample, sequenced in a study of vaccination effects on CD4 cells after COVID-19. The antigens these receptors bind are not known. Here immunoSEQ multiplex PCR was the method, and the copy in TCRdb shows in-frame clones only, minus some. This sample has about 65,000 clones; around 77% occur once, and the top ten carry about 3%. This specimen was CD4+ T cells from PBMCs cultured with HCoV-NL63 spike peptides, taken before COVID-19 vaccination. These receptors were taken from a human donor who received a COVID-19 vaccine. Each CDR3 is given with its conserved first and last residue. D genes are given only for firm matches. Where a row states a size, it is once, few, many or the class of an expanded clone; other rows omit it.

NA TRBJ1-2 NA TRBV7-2 TGTGCCAGCAGCTTTGTCCGTGTCACTAACTATGGCTACACCTTC CASSFVRVTNYGYTF
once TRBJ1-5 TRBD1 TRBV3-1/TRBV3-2 TGTGCCAGCAGCCCGGGACAGGGGACCCTCTGGCCCCAGCATTTT CASSPGQGTLWPQHF
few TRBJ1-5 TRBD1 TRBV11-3 TGTGCCAGCAGACCCAGGACAGGATCTCAGCCCCAGCATTTT CASRPRTGSQPQHF
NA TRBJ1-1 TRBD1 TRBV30 TGTGCCTGGAGTGTAAGCTGGGACAGGAACACTGAAGCTTTCTTT CAWSVSWDRNTEAFF
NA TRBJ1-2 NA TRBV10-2 TGCGCCAGCAAATTACGGGCAGCTACACTCTATGGCTACACCTTC CASKLRAATLYGYTF
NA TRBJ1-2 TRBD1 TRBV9 TGTGCCAGCAGCGTAGCAGGACAGGGGGGCTATGGCTACACCTTC CASSVAGQGGYGYTF
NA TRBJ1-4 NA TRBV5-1 TGCGCCAGCAGCTTACAGGGTGAGGAAAAACTGTTTTTT CASSLQGEEKLFF
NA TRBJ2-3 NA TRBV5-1 TGCGCCAGCAGCTTGAGGAGCGGCGGAGATACGCAGTATTTT CASSLRSGGDTQYF
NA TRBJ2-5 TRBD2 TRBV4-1 TGCGCCAGCAGCCAAGGGCCCCTTAGGGCGGGGGGGCTGGAGACCCAGTACTTC CASSQGPLRAGGLETQYF
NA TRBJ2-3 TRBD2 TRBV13 TGTGCCAGCAGCTTAGGAGCGGGAGGCGATACGCAGTATTTT CASSLGAGGDTQYF
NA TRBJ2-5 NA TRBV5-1 TGCGCCAGCAGCTTGGCCGTAACAGGACAGAAATTCCAAGAGACCCAGTACTTC CASSLAVTGQKFQETQYF
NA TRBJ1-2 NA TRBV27 TGTGCCAGCCAGGGGAGGGGTGGCGACTATGGCTACACCTTC CASQGRGGDYGYTF
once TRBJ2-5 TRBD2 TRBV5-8 TGTGCCAGCAGCTATTTTGGGGGGGGGCAAGAGACCCAGTACTTC CASSYFGGGQETQYF
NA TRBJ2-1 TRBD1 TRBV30 TGTGCCTATGGGACAGGGGGACGAAACTACAATGAGCAGTTCTTC CAYGTGGRNYNEQFF
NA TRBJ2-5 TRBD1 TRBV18 TGTGCCAGCTCACGACAGGGGGTGGTCCTGAAGGAGACCCAGTACTTC CASSRQGVVLKETQYF
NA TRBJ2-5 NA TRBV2 TGTGCCAGCAGTGAAGGGCCGTTTCAGTCCCCGACCCAGTACTTC CASSEGPFQSPTQYF
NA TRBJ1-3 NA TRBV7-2 TGTGCCAGCAGCCCCAACCCCGCTGGAAACACCATATATTTT CASSPNPAGNTIYF
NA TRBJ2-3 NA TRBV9 TGTGCCAGCAGCGTTGCGAGCGTGGATACGCAGTATTTT CASSVASVDTQYF
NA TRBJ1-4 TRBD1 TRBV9 TGTGCCAGCAGCCCTAGACAGGGTTCCTATGAAAAACTGTTTTTT CASSPRQGSYEKLFF
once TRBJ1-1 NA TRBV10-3 TGTGCCATCAGTGGTCGGCAGGGGCCGAACACTGAAGCTTTCTTT CAISGRQGPNTEAFF
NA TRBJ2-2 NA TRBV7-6 TGTGCCAGCAGCCCACGACAAGGATACACCGGGGAGCTGTTTTTT CASSPRQGYTGELFF
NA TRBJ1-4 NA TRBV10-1 TGCGCCAGCAGTGAGACATCGGATCATGAAAAACTGTTTTTT CASSETSDHEKLFF
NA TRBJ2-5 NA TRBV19 TGTGCCAGTAGTCCTTCCCCTGGGGGGGAGACCCAGTACTTC CASSPSPGGETQYF
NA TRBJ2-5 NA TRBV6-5 TGTGCCAGCAGTTTACAGGGATTTCAAGAGACCCAGTACTTC CASSLQGFQETQYF